This T cell receptor beta chain stems from a study of T cells in localized non-small cell lung cancer. Study-wide results and caveats: Of the tissues analyzed, uninvolved adjacent lung showed maximal T cell clonality, greater than tumor. Because sequencing included only one region (of the tumor), heterogeneity remains possible. Adjacent lung was found to contain a median approximately 60 of the top 100 tumor clones. Density of T cells in blood, when higher, went with longer overall survival.

The germline gives CDR1 SQVTM, CDR2 ANQGSEA. CDR3 size: 16 residues. The junction had 10 bases not matched to a gene; V was cut back by 0 bases and J by 6 bases. Concerning this clone: What it binds is not known.

This table comes from immunoSEQ multiplex PCR, and its TCRdb copy is limited to in-frame clones, with some not included. The top ten clones hold about 20% of a sample with about 59,000 clones, roughly 90% of them seen once. The V gene is TRBV29-1, the J gene TRBJ2-3; 9 nucleotides match TRBD2. The receptor comes from a man between 40 and 75 years old with stage I lung adenocarcinoma. The sequencing here drew on peripheral blood, taken before any cancer treatment. This CDR3 is CSVEDRLAGTADTQYF. CDR3 DNA: TGCAGCGTTGAAGATCGGCTAGCGGGAACCGCCGATACGCAGTATTTT.